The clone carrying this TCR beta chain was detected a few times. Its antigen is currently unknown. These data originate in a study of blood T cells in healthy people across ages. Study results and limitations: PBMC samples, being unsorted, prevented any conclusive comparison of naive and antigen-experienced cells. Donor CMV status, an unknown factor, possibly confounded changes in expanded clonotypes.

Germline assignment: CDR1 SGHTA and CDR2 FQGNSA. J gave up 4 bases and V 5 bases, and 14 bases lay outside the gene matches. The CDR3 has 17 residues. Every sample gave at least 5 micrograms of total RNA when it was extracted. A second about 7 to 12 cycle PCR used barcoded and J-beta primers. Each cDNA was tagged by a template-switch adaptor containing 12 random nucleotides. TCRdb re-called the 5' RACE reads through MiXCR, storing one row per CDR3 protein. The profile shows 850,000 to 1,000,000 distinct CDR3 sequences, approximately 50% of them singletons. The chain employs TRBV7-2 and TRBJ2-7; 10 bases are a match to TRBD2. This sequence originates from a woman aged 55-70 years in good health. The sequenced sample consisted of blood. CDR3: CASSPRAGGSVLYEQYF. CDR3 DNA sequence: TGTGCCAGCAGCCCTCGAGCGGGAGGGTCGGTCCTGTACGAGCAGTACTTC.